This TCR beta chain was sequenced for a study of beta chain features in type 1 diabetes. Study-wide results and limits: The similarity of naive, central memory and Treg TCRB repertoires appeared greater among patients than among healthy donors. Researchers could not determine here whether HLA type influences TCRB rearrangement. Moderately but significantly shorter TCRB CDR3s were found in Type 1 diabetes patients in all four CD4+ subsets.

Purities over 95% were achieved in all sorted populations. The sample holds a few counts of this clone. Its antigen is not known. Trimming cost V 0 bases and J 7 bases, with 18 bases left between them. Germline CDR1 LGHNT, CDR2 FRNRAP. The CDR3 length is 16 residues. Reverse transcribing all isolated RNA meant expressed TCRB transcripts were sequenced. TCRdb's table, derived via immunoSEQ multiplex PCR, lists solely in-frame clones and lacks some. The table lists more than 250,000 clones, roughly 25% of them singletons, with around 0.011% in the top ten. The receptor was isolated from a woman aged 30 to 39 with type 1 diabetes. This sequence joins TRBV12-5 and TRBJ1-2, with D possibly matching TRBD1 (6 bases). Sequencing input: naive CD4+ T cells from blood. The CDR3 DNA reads TGTGCTAGTGGTTTGGTATGGGGGGGCGGCTACGTTGGCTACACCTTC. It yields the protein CASGLVWGGGYVGYTF.